The 7 T cell receptor beta chains below were found in one sample sequenced in a study of T cells after yellow fever vaccination. Each CDR3 protein is one row after TCRdb ran MiXCR on the 5' RACE reads. Seen here are a few hundred thousand distinct CDR3 sequences, around 4.5% observed once, and the top ten hold roughly a fifth. The specimen was PBMCs, collected 15 days after the yellow fever booster vaccination. Receptor source: a man aged 18 to 29 who received the YFV17D yellow fever vaccine.

This clonotype has a count of ten or more. CDR3 protein: CASSDDSPTNEKLFF. For the CDR3, the DNA is TGCGCCAGCAGCGACGACAGCCCAACTAATGAAAAACTGTTTTTT. This sequence joins TRBV5-1 and TRBJ1-4, with D tentatively TRBD1 (5 bases). The CDR3 is 15 residues long. CDR1 is SGHRS and CDR2 is YFSETQ in the germline V gene. The V end was cut by 4 bases, the J end by 0 bases, with 10 bases between.

Ten or more counts support this clonotype. The chain links TRBV9 to TRBJ2-5; perhaps TRBD1 as D (6 bases). Per germline, CDR1 SGDLS and CDR2 YYNGEE. CDR3 length: 14 amino acids. Trimming removed 2 bases from V and 5 bases from J, with 13 bases in between. The CDR3 DNA follows: TGTGCCAGCAGCGTGACTGGGACAAAGGAGACCCAGTACTTC. This encodes CASSVTGTKETQYF.

This clonotype was seen repeatedly, ten times or more. The rearrangement links TRBV20-1 to TRBJ1-6; D uncertain. The germline V gene encodes CDR1 DFQATT and CDR2 SNEGSKA (reference sequence). V dropped 4 bases and J dropped 3 bases, with 7 bases sitting between them. The CDR3 consists of 13 residues. CDR3 DNA sequence: TGCAGTGCTAAGCCCAACTATAATTCACCCCTCCACTTT. Translated: CSAKPNYNSPLHF.

Many counts were recorded for this clonotype. The genes are TRBV10-3 and TRBJ1-2; unclear D gene. The CDR3 is 13 residues long. Trimming pared 6 bases from V and 4 bases from J, leaving 12 bases between. CDR1 and CDR2 (germline): ENHRY, SYGVKD. CDR3 nucleotides: TGTGCCATCAGCGGAGCGCTTGGCTATGGCTACACCTTC. It yields the protein CAISGALGYGYTF.

This clonotype was counted at least ten times. This chain joins TRBV15 and TRBJ1-1; no firm D call. Trimming pared 0 bases from V and 4 bases from J, leaving 9 bases between. This CDR3 region has 14 residues. Germline-derived CDR1 and CDR2 are LNHNV and YYDKDF (reference sequence). CDR3 loop: CATSRDMGSTEAFF. CDR3 in DNA: TGTGCCACCAGCAGAGATATGGGGAGCACTGAAGCTTTCTTT.

This sequence joins TRBV7-3 and TRBJ2-7; possibly TRBD1 or TRBD2 for D (5 bases each). Trimming removed 1 base at V and 0 bases at J, with 10 bases between. Germline assignment: CDR1 SGHTA and CDR2 FQGTGA. The CDR3 consists of 15 residues. This chain's CDR3 is CASSLMVGVSYEQYF. Here the CDR3 DNA reads TGTGCCAGCAGCTTAATGGTGGGGGTCTCCTACGAGCAGTACTTC. The entire variable domain, with the rest obtained from reference TRBV7-3 and TRBJ2-7, is as follows: GAGVSQTPSNKVTEKGKYVELRCDPISGHTALYWYRQSLGQGPEFLIYFQGTGAADDSGLPNDRFFAVRPEGSVSTLKIQRTERGDSAVYLCASSLMVGVSYEQYFGPGTRLTVT.

Ten or more counts support this clonotype. The chain joins TRBV7-9 to TRBJ1-4, with a possible D match to TRBD1 (6 bases). Trimming pared 5 bases from V and 8 bases from J, leaving 12 bases between. The CDR3 loop spans 13 amino acids. Germline CDR1 and CDR2: SEHNR and FQNEAQ (reference sequence). The CDR3 DNA follows: TGTGCCAGCAGCCGGGACACGGGGGAAAAACTGTTTTTT. It is translated as CASSRDTGEKLFF.